Each of the 22 T cell receptor beta chains below was sequenced from the same sample in a study of human T cells and chemical hapten exposure. Stated time point: healthy volunteer bleed at 6 weeks. Unfractionated whole blood was the source from which total RNA was extracted. TCRdb used MiXCR to reprocess the RACE reads, holding one entry per CDR3 protein. Of fewer than 40,000 distinct CDR3 sequences in the sample, roughly 5.5% were seen once. The source material was whole blood. These TCRs come from a human donor in good health. Some clones in this sample may be carry-over from other donors' samples.

This clonotype was detected many times. This chain connects TRBV15 to TRBJ1-2, with D maybe TRBD1 (6 bases). This CDR3 is 16 amino acids long. Trimming took 1 base from V and 7 from J, leaving 19 bases between them. The germline CDR1 and CDR2 sequences are LNHNV and YYDKDF (reference sequence). The CDR3 loop reads CATSRGPIGQGSGYTF. The CDR3, as DNA: TGTGCCACCAGCAGAGGCCCCATTGGGCAGGGGAGTGGCTACACCTTC.

V is TRBV12-3 or TRBV12-4 and J is TRBJ1-2; D unclear. This CDR3 region has 14 residues. V was trimmed by 5 bases and J by 8 bases, leaving 18 bases between them. This CDR3 reads CASSPTGPPGGYTF. DNA for the CDR3: TGTGCCAGCAGTCCTACCGGGCCCCCTGGGGGCTACACCTTC.

This clonotype was recorded many times. The chain couples TRBV2 to TRBJ2-5; 7 bases are a match to TRBD1. Germline assignment: CDR1 SNHLY and CDR2 FYNNEI. The CDR3 extends over 15 amino acids. V dropped 4 bases and J dropped 5; count of bases not matched to a gene: 10. The CDR3 DNA sequence: TGTGCCAGCAGTGTCTCAGGGGGAATCTCGGAGACCCAGTACTTC. Translated: CASSVSGGISETQYF.

This clonotype was seen only a few times. J is TRBJ1-1 and V is TRBV5-8; unclear D gene. Germline values: CDR1 SGHTS, CDR2 YDEGEE. Trimming pared 7 bases from V and 1 base from J, leaving 14 bases between. This CDR3 spans 14 amino acids. CDR3 residues: CASYKPSGNTEAFF. Written as DNA, the CDR3 is TGTGCCAGCTACAAACCATCGGGGAACACTGAAGCTTTCTTT.

In its sample, this clonotype was seen a few times. The chain couples TRBV18 to TRBJ1-1; D may be TRBD1 (6 bases). This CDR3 spans 13 amino acids. Germline CDR1 reads KGHSH; CDR2 reads LQKENI. Trimming pared 5 bases from V and 1 base from J, leaving 8 bases between. CDR3: CASSTQGNTEAFF. In DNA, the CDR3 is TGTGCCAGCTCAACACAGGGGAACACTGAAGCTTTCTTT.

This clonotype occurred many times. This chain uses TRBV6-5 with TRBJ2-1, with a tentative D call TRBD2 (7 bases). CDR3 length: 18 amino acids. Looked up from germline, CDR1 is MNHEY and CDR2 is SVGAGI. Trimming took off 0 bases at V and 9 bases at J, with 24 bases between the two ends. Written as DNA, the CDR3 is TGTGCCAGCAGTTACTCTGGGGGGGGGCCTAACTTTAAAACTGAGCAGTTCTTC. Its protein is CASSYSGGGPNFKTEQFF.

CDR3 in amino acids: CASSFLDSYNSPLHF. For the CDR3, the DNA is TGTGCCAGCAGCTTTCTGGACTCCTATAATTCACCCCTCCACTTT. The rearrangement uses TRBV7-2 and TRBJ1-6, with unresolved D. Deletions cut 3 bases from V and 0 bases from J, with 6 bases between. The CDR3 length is 15 residues. Looked up from germline, CDR1 is SGHTA and CDR2 is FQGNSA.

Here the CDR3 reads CSARIPREGNNEKLFF. For the CDR3, the DNA is TGCAGTGCTAGGATCCCCAGGGAAGGAAATAATGAAAAACTGTTTTTT. The J gene is TRBJ1-4, the V gene TRBV20-1; tentative D call: TRBD1 (5 bases). V gave up 3 bases and J gave up 4 bases, with 18 bases separating them. Germline V gives CDR1 DFQATT, CDR2 SNEGSKA (reference sequence). This CDR3 has 16 residues.

This clonotype appeared many times. J is TRBJ2-1 and V is TRBV2; perhaps TRBD2 as D (7 bases). This CDR3 is 14 amino acids long. Germline V gene sequence: CDR1 SNHLY, CDR2 FYNNEI. V was shortened by 10 bases and J by 8 bases, with 21 bases between the two germline ends. CDR3 coding DNA: TGTGCCATCTGGGGGGGGGGGCCTTTAGATGAGCAGTTCTTC. Amino acids: CAIWGGGPLDEQFF.

This clonotype appeared many times. V and J are TRBV12-3 or TRBV12-4 and TRBJ1-2; possibly TRBD1 for D (5 bases). This CDR3 comprises 12 residues. V shed 3 bases and J shed 8 bases, with 10 bases lying between them. The CDR3 DNA reads TGTGCCAGCAGTTTGTCAGGGTTCGGCTACACCTTC. Its translation: CASSLSGFGYTF.

Judged by abundance, this clonotype is medium-sized. This chain joins TRBV12-3 or TRBV12-4 and TRBJ1-4; D is perhaps TRBD1 (6 bases). Trimming took 5 bases from V and 8 from J, leaving 15 bases between them. The CDR3 is 14 amino acids. In DNA, the CDR3 is TGTGCCAGCAGTCCCCTGGCAGGGGACGAAAAACTGTTTTTT. Protein: CASSPLAGDEKLFF.

This clonotype was seen at least ten times. The chain employs TRBV2 and TRBJ1-1; the D gene is possibly TRBD1 (5 bases). V was cut by 5 bases and J by 1 base, with 11 bases left in between. Germline-derived CDR1 and CDR2 are SNHLY and FYNNEI. This CDR3 contains 14 residues. The CDR3 DNA sequence: TGTGCCAGCAGTATGACAGTGTCGAACACTGAAGCTTTCTTT. Translating it yields CASSMTVSNTEAFF.

In this sample, this clonotype turned up a few times. The chain uses TRBV6-5 and TRBJ1-2, with unresolved D. The germline V and J ends were trimmed by 6 bases and 2 bases, with 16 bases remaining between them. Germline CDR1 MNHEY, CDR2 SVGAGI. This CDR3 comprises 15 residues. This chain's CDR3 is CASSRSMGENYGYTF. In nucleotides, the CDR3 is TGTGCCAGCAGCCGGAGTATGGGCGAGAACTATGGCTACACCTTC.

This clonotype was seen repeatedly, ten times or more. The rearrangement joins TRBV6-5 to TRBJ2-3, with TRBD2 identical over 9 bases. Germline-derived CDR1 and CDR2 are MNHEY and SVGAGI. This CDR3 is built from 17 residues. With 0 bases clipped from V and 0 bases from J, the junction kept 4 bases outside the gene matches. The CDR3 coding sequence is TGTGCCAGCAGTTACTCGGCTAGCGGGGCTAGCACAGATACGCAGTATTTT. This translates into CASSYSASGASTDTQYF.

This clonotype was recorded at least ten times. The gene calls are TRBV6-2 or TRBV6-3 and TRBJ2-1; no firm D call. V gave up 0 bases and J gave up 5 bases, with 5 bases separating them. Germline V lookup: CDR1 MNHEY, CDR2 SVGEGT. This CDR3 spans 13 amino acids. CDR3 residues: CASSYSPNNEQFF. The CDR3 DNA reads as TGTGCCAGCAGTTACTCCCCAAACAATGAGCAGTTCTTC.

The chain combines TRBV7-8 with TRBJ1-5; maybe TRBD1 (6 bases). The CDR3 has 18 amino acids. Trimming took 10 bases from V and 0 from J, leaving 25 bases between them. Germline V lookup: CDR1 SGHVS, CDR2 FQNEAQ. The CDR3 sequence is CATIAKAVRGYSNQPQHF. The CDR3 DNA follows: TGTGCCACCATTGCCAAGGCAGTTAGGGGGTATAGCAATCAGCCCCAGCATTTT.

This clonotype was observed a handful of times. This chain uses TRBV20-1 with TRBJ2-7; 9 bases are shared with TRBD2. Per germline, CDR1 DFQATT and CDR2 SNEGSKA (reference sequence). The CDR3 loop spans 15 amino acids. The trim removed 2 bases at V and 2 bases at J, leaving 7 bases unmatched. The CDR3 here is CSARLLAGRAYEQYF. The DNA of the CDR3 is TGCAGTGCTAGACTTCTAGCGGGACGGGCCTACGAGCAGTACTTC.

This clonotype was detected ten times or more. The chain employs TRBV14 and TRBJ2-5; D is possibly TRBD2 (5 bases). The V and J ends lost 0 bases and 5 bases respectively, with 25 bases between them. Germline CDR1 reads SGHDN; CDR2 reads FVKESK. This CDR3 contains 19 residues. CDR3 loop: CASSQDDYWGSGTMETQYF. The CDR3, as DNA: TGTGCCAGCAGCCAAGATGACTACTGGGGATCTGGAACGATGGAGACCCAGTACTTC.

In this sample, this clonotype turned up many times. The chain is built from TRBV20-1 and TRBJ2-5; tentatively, D is TRBD1 (6 bases). CDR1 and CDR2 (germline): DFQATT, SNEGSKA (reference sequence). V was cut by 5 bases and J by 2 bases, with 12 bases left in between. This CDR3 contains 13 residues. As DNA, the CDR3 is TGCAGTGCTCCCAAGACAGGTCAAGAGACCCAGTACTTC. Its translation: CSAPKTGQETQYF.

This clonotype occurred many times. J is TRBJ1-1 and V is TRBV12-3 or TRBV12-4; D is undetermined. The CDR3 covers 11 residues. Trimming took 6 bases from V and 7 from J, leaving 9 bases between them. The CDR3 DNA sequence: TGTGCCAGCAGCCGAGAGCGTGAAGCTTTCTTT. Its protein is CASSREREAFF.

This clonotype has a handful of counts. The V call is TRBV6-5, the J call TRBJ2-7; TRBD2 is a possible D gene (6 bases). V lost 2 bases and J 6 bases, leaving 23 bases between the germline ends. The germline gives CDR1 MNHEY, CDR2 SVGAGI. The CDR3 totals 17 residues. CDR3 in DNA: TGTGCCAGCAGTTACCCCGGGATCGGAGGGAGAATAAGCGAGCAGTACTTC. As protein: CASSYPGIGGRISEQYF.

With respect to this clonotype: This sequence may be a read error, since a much larger clone differs from it by one base. This chain connects TRBV6-2 or TRBV6-3 to TRBJ1-4; D unresolved. The CDR3 sequence is 13 residues long. Germline CDR1 is MNHEY and CDR2 is SVGEGT. CDR3 in DNA: TGTGCCGGCAGTCGAGCAGGTTTGGAAAAACTGTTTTTT. Its protein is CAGSRAGLEKLFF.